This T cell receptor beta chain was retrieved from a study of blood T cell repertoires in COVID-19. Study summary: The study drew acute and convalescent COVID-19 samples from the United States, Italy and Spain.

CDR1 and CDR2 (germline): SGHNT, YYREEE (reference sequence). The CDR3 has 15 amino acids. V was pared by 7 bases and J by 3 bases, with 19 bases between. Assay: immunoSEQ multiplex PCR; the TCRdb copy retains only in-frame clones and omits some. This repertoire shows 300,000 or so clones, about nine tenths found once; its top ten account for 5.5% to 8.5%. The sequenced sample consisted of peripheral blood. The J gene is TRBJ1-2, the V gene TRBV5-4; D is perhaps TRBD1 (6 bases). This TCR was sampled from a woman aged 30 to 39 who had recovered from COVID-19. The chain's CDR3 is CASGEGGGLDYGYTF. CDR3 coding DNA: TGTGCCAGCGGAGAGGGAGGGGGACTCGACTATGGCTACACCTTC.